One T cell receptor (beta chain) is described in this entry. Its antigen is still unknown. The data stem from a study of cytomegalovirus exposure and HLA in healthy donors. Study conclusions and caveats: It was confirmed in vitro that a few of the CMV-associated chains were specific for CMV antigens. Clusters of TCRs from the first cohort tended to co-occur in the 110 or so validation repertoires (as a later analysis found). A list of 164 TCR beta chains associated with cytomegalovirus was given. Rare TCR sequences dominated, though some public TCRs recurred in many donors.

The CDR3 contains 15 residues. V was clipped by 4 bases and J by 1 base, with 13 bases between them. Germline V gene data show CDR1 as SGHTA and CDR2 as FQGNSA. The table came from immunoSEQ multiplex PCR; TCRdb's copy has only in-frame clones and leaves some out. Here the sample spans 110,000 or so clones, around 88% being singletons. This TCR was sampled from a man in his late teens or twenties in good health and CMV-seronegative. Specimen: PBMCs. The rearrangement links TRBV7-2 to TRBJ1-1, with D maybe TRBD1 (5 bases). The DNA for the CDR3 is TGTGCCAGCAGCTCGTCCGGGGGGACGAACACTGAAGCTTTCTTT. As protein: CASSSSGGTNTEAFF.